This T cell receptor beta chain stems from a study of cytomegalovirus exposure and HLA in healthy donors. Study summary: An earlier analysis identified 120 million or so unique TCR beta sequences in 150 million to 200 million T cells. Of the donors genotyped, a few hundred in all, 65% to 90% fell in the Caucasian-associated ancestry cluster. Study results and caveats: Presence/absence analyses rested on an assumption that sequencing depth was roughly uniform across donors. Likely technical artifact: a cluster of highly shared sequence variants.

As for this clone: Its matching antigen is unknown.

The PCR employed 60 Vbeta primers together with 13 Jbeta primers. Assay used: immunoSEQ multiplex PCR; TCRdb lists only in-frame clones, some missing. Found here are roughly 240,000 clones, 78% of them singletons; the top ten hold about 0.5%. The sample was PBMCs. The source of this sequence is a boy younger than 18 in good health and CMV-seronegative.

The CDR3 nucleotides are TGTGCCAGCAGCTTGTTGGTTAGCGGGGTTTCAGATACGCAGTATTTT. Translation gives CASSLLVSGVSDTQYF. This chain links TRBV5-6 with TRBJ2-3; 8 bases agree with TRBD2. Germline V gives CDR1 SGHDT, CDR2 YYEEEE. The V segment lost 1 base and the J segment 4 bases; nucleotides outside the gene matches: 8. The CDR3 has 16 amino acids.